These T cell receptor beta chains were read from a single sample in a study of OX40 agonist ivuxolimab in advanced cancers. The table came from immunoSEQ multiplex PCR; TCRdb's copy has only in-frame clones and leaves some out. The sample holds over 70,000 clones; roughly 86% are singletons and the top ten take around 7%. The sample consisted of CD4+ or CD8+ T cells sorted from blood, taken in a trial of the OX40 agonist ivuxolimab. The receptors stem from an adult with an advanced solid tumor such as melanoma, head and neck, liver or kidney cancer. Both conserved end residues are trimmed from each CDR3. Each record gives: V gene, J gene, CDR3 protein.

V: TRBV13
J: TRBJ1-2
CDR3: ASSARTGKSGYT

V: TRBV7-3
J: TRBJ2-1
CDR3: ASSLTGTSANEQF

V: TRBV28
J: TRBJ1-2
CDR3: ASEGTRGGYT

V: TRBV5-8
J: TRBJ1-1
CDR3: ASSTGTGLTEAF

V: TRBV4-3
J: TRBJ1-3
CDR3: ASSQDMGISGNTIY

V: TRBV15
J: TRBJ2-3
CDR3: ATSRTSQEGARATQY

V: TRBV30
J: TRBJ1-4
CDR3: AWSKGTANEKLF

V: TRBV25-1
J: TRBJ1-4
CDR3: ASSENRARGTVEKLF

V: TRBV18
J: TRBJ2-6
CDR3: ASSPQLGSGANVLT

V: TRBV6-1
J: TRBJ2-2
CDR3: ASTQWGGNTGELF

V: TRBV7-9
J: TRBJ2-1
CDR3: ASSLAGGQF

V: TRBV6-5
J: TRBJ1-2
CDR3: ASSYSRWGNYGYT

V: TRBV5-4
J: TRBJ1-1
CDR3: ASSLGGVNTEAF